This T cell receptor beta chain was observed in a study of vaccination effects on CD4 cells after COVID-19. The wider study: Post-vaccine sampling occurred a median 72 days after the second dose. The study, taken as a whole, reports: Only 1 of 255 vaccine-induced clones from healthy vaccinees cross-reacted with common cold coronaviruses.

As regards this clone: The antigen remains undetermined.

After expansion with viral peptide pools in the ViraFEST assay, antigen-specific CD4+ T cells were sequenced. CD4+ T cell isolation took place after approximately ten days of culture. Subjects were given two BNT162b2 or mRNA-1273 vaccine doses. All vaccine recipients tested negative for nucleocapsid antibodies and had never contracted SARS-CoV-2 infection. Wells of 1.5 million to 2 million PBMC each were grown with around 10 IU/ml IL-2 and roughly 10 ug/ml peptides. Data came from immunoSEQ multiplex PCR; TCRdb stores just in-frame clones and leaves some out. The repertoire holds 20,000 to 30,000 clones, with 69% as singletons. This CDR3 is 14 amino acids long.

The TCR was taken from a human donor who received a COVID-19 vaccine. This chain links TRBV1 with TRBJ2-7. TRBV1 is assigned pseudogene status. The material was CD4+ T cells from PBMCs cultured with SARS-CoV-2 spike peptides, obtained after COVID-19 vaccination. Here the CDR3 DNA reads TGCACCAGCAGCCAAGACTTGGACTCCTACGAGCAGTACTTC. Encoded protein: CTSSQDLDSYEQYF.